A selection of T cell receptor beta chains follows, all from one sample in a study of vaccination and CD4 T cells after COVID-19. TCRdb re-derived calls from the PCR reads in MiXCR, one entry per CDR3 protein. This sample has 8,500 to 9,500 distinct CDR3 sequences, with around 41% found just once. These receptors have no known antigen. The specimen was CD4+ T cells from blood, cultured in vitro. These receptors all stem from a human donor in good health. CDR3s include the opening cysteine and the closing phenylalanine or tryptophan. The D gene is left open where the match is weak. Clone size is not always given. Where it is, it says once, few, many or a class for expanded clones.

TRBD1 | TRBJ2-2 | few | TRBV10-3 | TGTGCCGTCCGGGACAGGAACACCGGGGAGCTGTTTTTT | CAVRDRNTGELFF
TRBD1 | TRBJ2-3 | - | TRBV6-1 | TGTGCCAGCAGATGGACAGGAACAGATACGCAGTATTTT | CASRWTGTDTQYF
TRBD1 | TRBJ1-5 | - | TRBV28 | TGTGCCAGCAGCCCTGACAGGGGTGATCAGCCCCAGCATTTT | CASSPDRGDQPQHF
- | TRBJ1-5 | few | TRBV6-2/TRBV6-3 | TGTGCCAGTGCAGGGTACAATCAGCCCCAGCATTTT | CASAGYNQPQHF
- | TRBJ1-1 | - | TRBV5-6 | TGTGCCAGCAGCTCCCAGGGCTGGAACACTGAAGCTTTCTTT | CASSSQGWNTEAFF
- | TRBJ1-6 | - | TRBV30 | TGTGCCTGGAGGTTGATTCAGGGAGGTAATTCACCCCTCCACTTT | CAWRLIQGGNSPLHF
- | TRBJ1-2 | - | TRBV6-2/TRBV6-3 | TGTGCCAGCAGGCAGGGCGACTATGGCTACACCTTC | CASRQGDYGYTF
- | TRBJ2-2 | few | TRBV6-4 | TGTGCCAGCACTTCCCCTTTCGGGCAGGGCGCGGGGAAGCTGTTTTTT | CASTSPFGQGAGKLFF
TRBD2 | TRBJ2-3 | - | TRBV18 | TGTGCCAGCTCACCAGGGACTAGCGCACCTCATGGCGATACGCAGTATTTT | CASSPGTSAPHGDTQYF
- | TRBJ1-3 | few | TRBV20-1 | TGCAGTGCTGCCCGGGGTCTGGCCAGTGGAAACACCATATATTTT | CSAARGLASGNTIYF
- | TRBJ1-1 | - | TRBV11-1 | TGTGCCAGCAGCCGAGAAGGGGGGTCCACTGAAGCTTTCTTT | CASSREGGSTEAFF
- | TRBJ1-3 | few | TRBV20-1 | TGCAGTCCTCACAGGGGAAACACCATATATTTT | CSPHRGNTIYF
- | TRBJ1-4 | once | TRBV20-1 | TGCAGTGCCCGCGGACGGGGTGAAAAACTGTTTTTT | CSARGRGEKLFF
- | TRBJ2-5 | - | TRBV20-1 | TGCAGCGCGCTAGCGAACCAAGAGACCCAGTACTTC | CSALANQETQYF
TRBD1 | TRBJ1-6 | few | TRBV25-1 | TGTGCCAGCAGTGATCAGGGACAGGGAATAAGGACACCCCTCCACTTT | CASSDQGQGIRTPLHF
- | TRBJ1-1 | - | TRBV28 | TGTGCCAGCAAACAGACCCCTGGGGAAGCTTTCTTT | CASKQTPGEAFF
- | TRBJ1-4 | - | TRBV20-1 | TGCAGTGCTGGGGTGGACGGGACTAATGAAAAACTGTTTTTT | CSAGVDGTNEKLFF
- | TRBJ1-5 | few | TRBV27 | TGTGCCAGCAGTTTATCCAGCGGGAATCAGCCCCAGCATTTT | CASSLSSGNQPQHF
TRBD1 | TRBJ1-2 | - | TRBV7-9 | TGTGCCAGCAGCTTAGGGACAGGGGACTATGGCTACACCTTC | CASSLGTGDYGYTF
- | TRBJ2-1 | - | TRBV5-1 | TGCGCCAGCAGCTTGAACAGCCTTAGCAATGAGCAGTTCTTC | CASSLNSLSNEQFF
TRBD1 | TRBJ2-3 | few | TRBV20-1 | TGCAGTGCTAGGGGCCCGGGACAGGGGGCAGATACGCAGTATTTT | CSARGPGQGADTQYF
- | TRBJ2-7 | few | TRBV20-1 | TGCAGTGCTAGCAATAGGGAGGGGGCGGATTACGAGCAGTACTTC | CSASNREGADYEQYF
TRBD2 | TRBJ2-7 | - | TRBV25-1 | TGTGCCAGCAGTGGGCGGGGGGAGGGCGAGCAGTACTTC | CASSGRGEGEQYF
- | TRBJ2-1 | few | TRBV6-1 | TGTGCCAGCCGTACGGGCAGGGGGCAGGGCGGGAGGGAAAATGAGCAGTTCTTC | CASRTGRGQGGRENEQFF
- | TRBJ1-6 | - | TRBV25-1 | TGTGCCAGCAGTGAATACGGGAATTCACCCCTCCACTTT | CASSEYGNSPLHF
- | TRBJ2-7 | - | TRBV6-5 | TGTGCCAGCAGTTACTCTGAGACAGGCAACGAGCAGTACTTC | CASSYSETGNEQYF
- | TRBJ2-5 | - | TRBV29-1 | TGCAGCGTTGAAACCGGGGGCACCACCCCCGTCCAAGAGACCCAGTACTTC | CSVETGGTTPVQETQYF
- | TRBJ2-7 | few | TRBV7-8 | TGTGCCAGCAGCTTAGCGGGGCTCGAGCAGTACTTC | CASSLAGLEQYF
TRBD1 | TRBJ1-6 | - | TRBV5-1 | TGCGCCAGCAGCCTCCAACAGGGGGGTAATTCACCCCTCCACTTT | CASSLQQGGNSPLHF
TRBD2 | TRBJ2-1 | - | TRBV7-9 | TGTGCCAGCAGCTGGGCGGGAGGAGGCAATGAGCAGTTCTTC | CASSWAGGGNEQFF
- | TRBJ1-1 | - | TRBV6-5 | TGTGCCAGCAGTTCGGGCCCGGCGACACTGAAAGCTTTCTTT | CASSSGPATLKAFF
TRBD1 | TRBJ2-7 | - | TRBV20-1 | TGCAGTGCCCCGGGGACAGGGGACTACGAGCAGTACTTC | CSAPGTGDYEQYF
- | TRBJ1-1 | - | TRBV7-7 | TGTGCTAGCAGCCCCCACCCGGGGACTGAAGCTTTCTTT | CASSPHPGTEAFF
- | TRBJ2-7 | once | TRBV12-3/TRBV12-4 | TGTGCCAGCAGTTTATACCGGACATATAATACCTACGAGCAGTACTTC | CASSLYRTYNTYEQYF
- | TRBJ2-3 | - | TRBV6-4 | TGTGCCAGCAGCGGGGACAGCACAGATACGCAGTATTTT | CASSGDSTDTQYF
- | TRBJ2-2 | - | TRBV11-2 | TGTGCCAGCAGTTTAGGGCCGGGTTCCGGGGAGCTGTTTTTT | CASSLGPGSGELFF
- | TRBJ1-2 | few | TRBV19 | TGTGCCAGTAGTTCCCGGGCCCACTTTGACTATGGCTACACCTTC | CASSSRAHFDYGYTF
- | TRBJ2-5 | - | TRBV7-2 | TGTGCCAGCAGCTTAGATCAGGGGGGGCAAGAGACCCAGTACTTC | CASSLDQGGQETQYF
TRBD1 | TRBJ1-5 | medium-sized | TRBV20-1 | TGCAGTGCTAGAGATATACTGAAAGAACGACAGGGAAGCCAGCCCCAGCATTTT | CSARDILKERQGSQPQHF
- | TRBJ1-1 | - | TRBV20-1 | TGCAGTGCTTTATCAGCTTTTAACACTGAAGCTTTCTTT | CSALSAFNTEAFF
TRBD1 | TRBJ1-3 | - | TRBV10-1 | TGCGCCAGCAGTGGCCACAGGGGGCTGTCCTCTGGAAACACCATATATTTT | CASSGHRGLSSGNTIYF
- | TRBJ2-3 | few | TRBV19 | TGTGCCAGTAGCCCCTGGGAGACCGGCACAGATACGCAGTATTTT | CASSPWETGTDTQYF
TRBD2 | TRBJ2-7 | few | TRBV2 | TGTGCCAGCTGGGAGGGGACCTCCTACGAGCAGTACTTC | CASWEGTSYEQYF
TRBD2 | TRBJ2-1 | - | TRBV5-1 | TGCGCCAGCACGTTAGCGGGAGCTGGATATGAGCAGTTCTTC | CASTLAGAGYEQFF
TRBD2 | TRBJ2-7 | few | TRBV7-3 | TGTGCCAGCAGCTTATGGACTAGACCCTACGAGCAGTACTTC | CASSLWTRPYEQYF
TRBD1 | TRBJ1-5 | few | TRBV6-1 | TGTGCCAGCAGCTGGGACAGACCTAGCAATCAGCCCCAGCATTTT | CASSWDRPSNQPQHF
- | TRBJ1-1 | - | TRBV2 | TGTGCCAGCAGTGAAACAGGGTTTGTGAACACTGAAGCTTTCTTT | CASSETGFVNTEAFF
- | TRBJ2-3 | - | TRBV11-2 | TGTGCCAGCAGTCCGACACTTCCTAGTCCGTATTTT | CASSPTLPSPYF
- | TRBJ2-3 | - | TRBV19 | TGTGCCAGTAGAGCCGTGGGCACAGATACGCAGTATTTT | CASRAVGTDTQYF
- | TRBJ2-1 | few | TRBV11-1 | TGTGCCAGCAGCTCAGCCCGAGCGGACAATGAGCAGTTCTTC | CASSSARADNEQFF
- | TRBJ1-6 | - | TRBV19 | TGTGCCACCAGGGGCGGGAGTCTGAGGAACTCACCCCTCCACTTT | CATRGGSLRNSPLHF
- | TRBJ1-1 | - | TRBV7-8 | TGTGCCAGCAGCTTACGGCGGGGGAACACTGAAGCTTTCTTT | CASSLRRGNTEAFF
TRBD1 | TRBJ1-2 | - | TRBV7-2 | TGTGCCAGCAGCTACCGGGACAGTATCGGCTACACCTTC | CASSYRDSIGYTF
- | TRBJ2-3 | - | TRBV20-1 | TGCAGTGCTACCAGCCCTCCTCAGGGGCGGGTTCAGCCCCAGTATTTT | CSATSPPQGRVQPQYF